The 17 T cell receptor beta chains below were found in one sample sequenced in a study of Graves' ophthalmopathy and Graves' hyperthyroidism listed by TCRdb under 2018. Sequencing was carried out with an Illumina HiSeq 2000. For repertoire sequencing, the TCR beta CDR3 regions were amplified from RNA transcripts. A first-round RT-PCR used HTBI primers with the Qiagen OneStep RT-PCR kit, followed by a second-round multiplex PCR, size selection and purification. In TCRdb, the public reads were trimmed at Q25 with fastp and aligned with MiXCR, with productive beta chains retained. One record per CDR3 amino acid sequence lists the most common genes and DNA. This sample is represented by approximately 500,000 distinct CDR3 sequences; approximately 15% of them were singletons. The top ten hold about 10% of the sample. Specimen: blood. These TCRs come from a woman aged 25 to 39 with Graves' ophthalmopathy. Donor details come from another sample of the same person, matched by shared clones.

This clonotype was recorded a few times. The V call is TRBV4-2, the J call TRBJ2-2; D is unclear. CDR3 size: 15 residues. Germline CDR1 LGHNA, CDR2 YNFKEQ. The V and J ends lost 0 bases and 5 bases respectively, with 10 bases between them. The CDR3 DNA follows: TGTGCCAGCAGCCAAGAAAACCTATTTACCGGGGAGCTGTTTTTT. Translation gives CASSQENLFTGELFF.

This clonotype was counted ten times or more. V and J are TRBV7-9 and TRBJ1-1, with unresolved D. Germline CDR1 reads SEHNR; CDR2 reads FQNEAQ (reference sequence). Trimming removed 3 bases at V and 3 bases at J, with 5 bases between. The CDR3 runs to 12 residues. DNA for the CDR3: TGTGCCAGCAGCTTCGCATACACTGAAGCTTTCTTT. It yields the protein CASSFAYTEAFF.

This clonotype has ten or more counts. The J gene is TRBJ2-7, the V gene TRBV5-1, with a possible D match to TRBD2 (5 bases). The ends were cut back, 2 bases at V and 5 bases at J, with 14 bases in the middle. The CDR3 is 14 amino acids. The germline gives CDR1 SGHRS, CDR2 YFSETQ. CDR3 sequence (DNA): TGCGCCAGCAGCTTACGGGGAGAGGCGGACGAGCAGTACTTC. This codes for CASSLRGEADEQYF.

This clonotype has a count of ten or more. The genes are TRBV20-1 and TRBJ1-1, with a tentative D call TRBD1 (5 bases). The germline V and J ends were trimmed by 6 bases and 7 bases, with 15 bases remaining between them. Germline V CDR1 and CDR2: DFQATT, SNEGSKA (reference sequence). This CDR3 contains 12 residues. CDR3 sequence: CSAKGPQLEAFF. The CDR3, as DNA: TGCAGTGCGAAGGGACCTCAACTTGAAGCTTTCTTT.

This clonotype showed up many times. V gene TRBV28 combines with J gene TRBJ2-5; the match to TRBD1 covers 7 bases. The V gene end was trimmed by 5 bases and the J gene end by 5 bases; junction bases not matched to a gene: 14. The CDR3 spans 16 residues. Germline values: CDR1 MDHEN, CDR2 SYDVKM. CDR3 amino acids: CASSRTTGKPWETQYF. CDR3 nucleotide sequence: TGTGCCAGCAGTCGGACGACAGGGAAGCCCTGGGAGACCCAGTACTTC.

The chain uses TRBV6-1 and TRBJ1-2; a weak D match, TRBD1 (5 bases). V lost 8 bases, J lost 4 bases, and 17 bases lay in between. Germline V lookup: CDR1 MNHNS, CDR2 SASEGT. There are 14 residues in the CDR3. The CDR3 DNA is TGTGCCAGCTTGGATCGTGCTGGGGGCTATGGCTACACCTTC. Protein product: CASLDRAGGYGYTF.

This clonotype has at least ten counts. This rearrangement joins TRBV28 to TRBJ2-7, with TRBD1 identical over 10 bases. J gave up 2 bases and V 5 bases, and 6 bases lay outside the gene matches. The CDR3 is 15 residues long. Germline V CDR1 and CDR2: MDHEN, SYDVKM. CDR3 region: CASSGTGTGAYEQYF. As DNA, the CDR3 is TGTGCCAGCAGTGGTACCGGGACAGGGGCCTACGAGCAGTACTTC.

This clonotype was observed at least ten times. J is TRBJ1-1 and V is TRBV6-1; 9 bases agree with TRBD1. Looked up from germline, CDR1 is MNHNS and CDR2 is SASEGT. The CDR3 length is 14 residues. V lost 4 bases and J lost 5; bases outside the gene matches: 5. As DNA, the CDR3 is TGTGCCAGCAGTGTTAACAGGGGGCCTACTGAAGCTTTCTTT. It yields the protein CASSVNRGPTEAFF.

This clonotype came up many times. V usage is TRBV15 and J usage is TRBJ2-7, with 7 nucleotides matching TRBD2. The germline gives CDR1 LNHNV, CDR2 YYDKDF (reference sequence). The CDR3 runs to 16 residues. After removal of 3 bases from V and 6 bases from J, the junction contained 14 bases not matched to a gene. DNA for the CDR3: TGTGCCACCAGCAGGGCCGGGGGAGCGGGATTTGGCGAGCAGTACTTC. This encodes CATSRAGGAGFGEQYF.

In this sample, this clonotype turned up many times. The chain carries TRBV27 and TRBJ2-2; no reliable D call. CDR3 length: 12 residues. The V end lost 6 bases, the J end lost 8 bases, and 10 bases lay between the germline ends. The germline CDR1 and CDR2 sequences are MNHEY and SMNVEV (reference sequence). The CDR3: CASRDDVGELFF. CDR3 coding DNA: TGTGCCAGCAGAGACGACGTTGGGGAGCTGTTTTTT.

The sample holds many counts of this clonotype. This sequence joins TRBV30 and TRBJ2-7, with TRBD1 matching over 7 bases. Per the germline V gene, CDR1 is GTSNPN and CDR2 is SVGIG (reference sequence). CDR3 length equals 12 residues. V trimming: 7 bases; J trimming: 6 bases; junction bases outside the gene matches: 9. CDR3 sequence (DNA): TGTGCCTCGGACAAGACAGGGAGCGAGCAGTACTTC. Its protein product is CASDKTGSEQYF.

This clonotype was seen at least ten times. The CDR3 DNA sequence: TGTGCCAGCAGTGAAATAGTTGGCGGTGGCTACACCTTC. Protein sequence: CASSEIVGGGYTF. The rearrangement joins TRBV6-1 to TRBJ1-2, with D hard to call. The germline V gene has CDR1 MNHNS and CDR2 SASEGT. V was shortened by 2 bases and J by 7 bases, with 11 bases between the two germline ends. The CDR3 has 13 amino acids.

This clonotype has a count of ten or more. Possible read error: a much larger clone is one base away. The rearrangement joins TRBV6-1 to TRBJ1-1; D is perhaps TRBD1 (6 bases). Trimming stripped 10 bases from V and 4 bases from J, with 16 bases between. Germline-derived CDR1 and CDR2 are MNHNS and SASEGT. The CDR3 length is 13 residues. The CDR3, as DNA: TGTGCCACAGGACGCGGCAGGGGCACTGAAGCTTTCTTT. Protein sequence: CATGRGRGTEAFF.

Ten or more counts support this clonotype. The chain is built from TRBV7-9 and TRBJ1-6; 7 bases align to TRBD1. The CDR3 runs to 15 residues. Germline CDR1 reads SEHNR; CDR2 reads FQNEAQ (reference sequence). Trimming took 6 bases from V and 5 from J; bases not matched to a gene: 7. CDR3 in DNA: TGTGCCAGCAGATTCGGGACAGTCGATAATTCACCCCTCCACTTT. It yields the protein CASRFGTVDNSPLHF.

Many counts were recorded for this clonotype. The rearrangement uses TRBV29-1 and TRBJ2-2; TRBD2 aligns across 7 bases. This CDR3 contains 13 residues. In germline, CDR1 is SQVTM, CDR2 ANQGSEA. After removal of 6 bases from V and 3 bases from J, the junction contained 4 bases not matched to a gene. The CDR3 protein is CSVPSGHTGELFF. The CDR3 coding sequence is TGCAGCGTGCCTAGCGGACACACCGGGGAGCTGTTTTTT.

Points on this clonotype: Being one base from a much bigger clone, this may be a read error. The J gene is TRBJ2-5, the V gene TRBV28; TRBD2 matches 7 bases. The CDR3 length is 15 residues. The germline CDR1 and CDR2 sequences are MDHEN and SYDVKM. The CDR3 DNA reads TGTGCCAGCACCCCATGGGGGGGTAAGGAAGAGACCAAGTACTTC. Translating it yields CASTPWGGKEETKYF.

This clonotype was counted ten times or more. V and J are TRBV6-1 and TRBJ1-5, with D possibly matching TRBD1 (5 bases). Trimming pared 6 bases from V and 9 bases from J, leaving 18 bases between. CDR1 is MNHNS, CDR2 SASEGT, per germline. The CDR3 loop spans 14 amino acids. CDR3 in amino acids: CASSGDGQDRPQHF. CDR3 bases: TGTGCCAGCAGCGGGGACGGCCAGGACCGGCCCCAGCATTTT.